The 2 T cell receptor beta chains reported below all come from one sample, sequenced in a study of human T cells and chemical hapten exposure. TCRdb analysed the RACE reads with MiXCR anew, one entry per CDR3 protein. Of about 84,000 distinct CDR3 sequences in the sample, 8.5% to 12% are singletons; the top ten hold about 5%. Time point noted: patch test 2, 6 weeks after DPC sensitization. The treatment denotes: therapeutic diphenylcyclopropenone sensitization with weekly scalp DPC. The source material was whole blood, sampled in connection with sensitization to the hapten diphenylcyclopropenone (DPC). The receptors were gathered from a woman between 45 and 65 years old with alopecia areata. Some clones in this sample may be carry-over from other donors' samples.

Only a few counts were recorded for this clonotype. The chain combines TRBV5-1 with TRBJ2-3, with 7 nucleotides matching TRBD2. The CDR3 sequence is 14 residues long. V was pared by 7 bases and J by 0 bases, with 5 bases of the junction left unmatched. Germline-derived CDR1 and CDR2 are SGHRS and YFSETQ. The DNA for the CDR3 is TGCGCCAGCCGACTTAGCGGGAGCACAGATACGCAGTATTTT. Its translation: CASRLSGSTDTQYF.

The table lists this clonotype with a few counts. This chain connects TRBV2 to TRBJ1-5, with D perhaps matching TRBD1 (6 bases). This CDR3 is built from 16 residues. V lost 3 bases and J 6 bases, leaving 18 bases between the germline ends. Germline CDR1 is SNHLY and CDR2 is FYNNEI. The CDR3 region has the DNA TGTGCCAGCAGTGAGTTTACAGGGATTGTATCTCAGCCCCAGCATTTT. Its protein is CASSEFTGIVSQPQHF. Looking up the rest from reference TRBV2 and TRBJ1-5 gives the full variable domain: EPEVTQTPSHQVTQMGQEVILRCVPISNHLYFYWYRQILGQKVEFLVSFYNNEISEKSEIFDDQFSVERPDGSNFTLKIRSTKLEDSAMYFCASSEFTGIVSQPQHFGDGTRLSIL.